Sequencing of this T cell receptor beta chain was carried out in a study of cytomegalovirus exposure and HLA in healthy donors. Healthy donors of bone marrow made up the group. The CDR3 runs 16 residues. V shed 4 bases and J 7 bases; nucleotides not matched to a gene: 14. Germline V gives CDR1 SGHNT, CDR2 YYREEE (reference sequence). This clone was seen a few times. Use of 60 Vbeta and 13 Jbeta primers characterized the PCR. Produced via immunoSEQ multiplex PCR; TCRdb's table is partial and in-frame only. The table lists about 91,000 clones, roughly 67% of them singletons. The chain has TRBV5-4 and TRBJ2-3; 8 nucleotides match TRBD2. What was sequenced was PBMCs. This sequence originates from a human donor in good health. The CDR3: CASSPRGSGASNTQYF. CDR3 coding DNA: TGTGCCAGCAGCCCCAGGGGTAGCGGGGCCTCGAATACGCAGTATTTT.